This T cell receptor (beta chain) was obtained from a study of CD8 T cells in Susac syndrome. RNA totalling about 0.5 to 1 ug underwent reverse transcription with random hexamers. An immunoSEQ multiplex PCR generated amplified TCR beta CDR3 products spanning 54 Vbeta and 13 Jbeta. In TCRdb, the immunoSEQ multiplex PCR reads were re-called with MiXCR into one record per CDR3 protein. Of some 140,000 distinct CDR3 sequences listed, about 93% are singletons. The CDR3 is 16 amino acids. The multiple sclerosis controls, all treatment-naive patients, had relapsing-remitting disease that was stable or active. Negative magnetic isolation gave CD8+ and CD4+ cells; FACS enriched CD8+ TEMRA.

The source is a human donor with multiple sclerosis. The chain has TRBV21-1 and TRBJ2-2; TRBD2 is the table's D call and was not checked against the DNA. TRBV21-1 represents a pseudogene. The sample consisted of CD8+ T cells from PBMCs. The DNA of the CDR3 is TGTGCCAGCAGCAAAATTACCCTAGCGGGAGTCCGGGAGCTGTTTTTT. It specifies CASSKITLAGVRELFF.